This T cell receptor (beta chain) came from a study of blood T cell repertoires in COVID-19. Clones were read by immunoSEQ multiplex PCR, and TCRdb kept only the in-frame ones, dropping some. The sample has about 41,000 clones; nearly 90% are singletons. The CDR3 is made up of 14 amino acids. Germline loops: CDR1 MNHEY, CDR2 SMNVEV (reference sequence). V lost 6 bases, J lost 2 bases, and 4 bases stayed unmatched. The sequenced sample was peripheral blood. The chain carries TRBV27 and TRBJ1-5, with 7 bases fitting TRBD1. The source is a man aged 55 to 70 with acute or convalescent COVID-19. The CDR3 nucleotides are TGTGCCAGCAGCCAAACAGGGGGCAATCAGCCCCAGCATTTT. As protein: CASSQTGGNQPQHF.